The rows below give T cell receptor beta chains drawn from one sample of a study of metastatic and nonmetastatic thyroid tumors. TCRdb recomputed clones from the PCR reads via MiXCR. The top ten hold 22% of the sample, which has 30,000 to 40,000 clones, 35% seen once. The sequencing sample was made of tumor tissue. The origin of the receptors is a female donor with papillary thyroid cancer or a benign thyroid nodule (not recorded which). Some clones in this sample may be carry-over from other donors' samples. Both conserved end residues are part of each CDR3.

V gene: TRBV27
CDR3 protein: CASSLTVSYEQYF

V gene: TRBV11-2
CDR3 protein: CASSWPLEQTSTDTQYF

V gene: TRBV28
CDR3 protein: CASSPGQGAPVQYF

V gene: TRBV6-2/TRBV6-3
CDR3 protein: CASSDRDYAYEQYF

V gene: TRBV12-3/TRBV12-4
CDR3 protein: CASSLGTRDTGDTQYF

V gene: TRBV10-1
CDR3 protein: CASSQSGIGTDTQYF

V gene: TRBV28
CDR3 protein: CASSLVLGPRQPQHF

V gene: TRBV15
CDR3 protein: CATSRDRRTAYGYTF

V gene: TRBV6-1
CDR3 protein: CASSESGGFDEQYF

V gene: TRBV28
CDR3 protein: CASSSRGGTGLSYEQYF

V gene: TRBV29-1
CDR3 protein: CSVVPDGQGHEQYF

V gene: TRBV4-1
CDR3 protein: CASSQAGITTNEKLFF

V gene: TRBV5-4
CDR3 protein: CASSPDSKNEQFF

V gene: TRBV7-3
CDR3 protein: CASSVRPNTGELFF

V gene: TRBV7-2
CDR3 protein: CASSSQGDYGYTF

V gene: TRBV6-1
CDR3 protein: CASSESAGHWGYQETQYF

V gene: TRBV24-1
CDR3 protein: CATSDFTSGRAAEQFF

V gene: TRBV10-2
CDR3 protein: CASRGTGDYGYTF

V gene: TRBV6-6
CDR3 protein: CASTYMRGTEAFF

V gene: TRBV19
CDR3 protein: CASSYGPNNQPQHF

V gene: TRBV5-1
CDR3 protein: CASSEQVGGGELFF

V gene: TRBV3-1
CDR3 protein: CASSQVLGYEQYF

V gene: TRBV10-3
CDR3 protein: CALRAGTGNYNEQFF